A single sample gave rise to the 22 T cell receptor beta chains below, sequenced in a study of CD8 T cells in ankylosing spondylitis. In TCRdb, the 5' RACE reads were re-called with MiXCR into one record per CDR3 protein. The repertoire has 250,000 or so distinct CDR3 sequences, about a sixth of them found once; the top ten carry around 32%. The sequenced sample consisted of blood, either unsorted or a sorted T cell fraction (not recorded which). These TCRs come from a male donor with ankylosing spondylitis or in good health (not recorded which).

This chain connects TRBV12-3 or TRBV12-4 to TRBJ2-7, with 12 bases aligning to TRBD2. The CDR3 sequence is 15 residues long. J was trimmed by 7 bases and V by 5 bases; bases with no gene match: 9. In DNA form, the CDR3 reads TGTGCCAGCAGTCCCACTAGCGGGAGGCTTCTGGAGCAGTACTTC. Translating gives CASSPTSGRLLEQYF.

At least ten counts were recorded for this clonotype. The chain uses TRBV15 and TRBJ2-3; 11 bases line up with TRBD2. The CDR3 runs 15 residues. CDR1 is LNHNV and CDR2 is YYDKDF in the germline V gene (reference sequence). The J segment lost 0 bases and the V segment lost 6 bases, leaving 2 bases of the junction unmatched. The CDR3 sequence: CATSTSGGSTDTQYF. The CDR3 DNA is TGTGCCACCAGTACTAGCGGGGGAAGCACAGATACGCAGTATTTT.

The chain has TRBV11-2 and TRBJ1-1; TRBD1 agrees at 8 bases. Trimming took 4 bases from V and 6 from J; bases not matched to a gene: 7. Germline-derived CDR1 and CDR2 are SGHAT and FQNNGV. The CDR3 is made up of 14 amino acids. The CDR3 DNA reads TGTGCCAGCAGCTATACAGGGGGGCAGGCTGAAGCTTTCTTT. Translation gives CASSYTGGQAEAFF.

At least ten counts were recorded for this clonotype. This rearrangement joins TRBV5-5 to TRBJ2-3; D is undetermined. V shed 4 bases and J shed 0 bases, with 15 bases lying between them. This CDR3 is 16 amino acids long. The V gene's germline CDR1 is SGHKS and CDR2 YYEKEE (reference sequence). The CDR3 spells CASSIAPGPSTDTQYF. CDR3 in DNA: TGTGCCAGCAGCATCGCCCCAGGTCCTAGCACAGATACGCAGTATTTT.

The chain employs TRBV4-1 and TRBJ2-7; 8 nucleotides align to TRBD2. The CDR3 length is 16 residues. V gave up 0 bases and J gave up 6 bases; unmatched junction bases: 10. The germline gives CDR1 MGHRA, CDR2 YSYEKL. This chain's CDR3 is CASSQDPGLVSFEQYF. The CDR3 DNA reads as TGCGCCAGCAGCCAAGACCCGGGACTAGTAAGCTTCGAGCAGTACTTC.

The chain couples TRBV4-1 to TRBJ1-5, with D maybe TRBD1 (5 bases). Germline V lookup: CDR1 MGHRA, CDR2 YSYEKL. The CDR3 has 15 amino acids. The V end was cut by 2 bases, the J end by 5 bases, with 13 bases between. CDR3: CASSQLDRGDQPQHF. CDR3 bases: TGCGCCAGCAGCCAACTTGACAGAGGGGATCAGCCCCAGCATTTT.

This clonotype occurred many times. V and J are TRBV29-1 and TRBJ2-1; a weak D match, TRBD1 (6 bases). V was cut by 7 bases and J by 1 base, with 17 bases left in between. CDR1 is SQVTM and CDR2 is ANQGSEA in the germline V gene. The CDR3 extends over 15 amino acids. The CDR3 protein is CSGIGTTNSYNEQFF. The CDR3 nucleotides read TGCAGCGGGATCGGGACAACGAATTCCTACAATGAGCAGTTCTTC.

This clonotype was seen more than once but under ten times. This chain joins TRBV2 and TRBJ2-7; maybe TRBD2 (5 bases). Germline lookup yields CDR1 SNHLY and CDR2 FYNNEI. Trimming took 0 bases from V and 2 from J, leaving 11 bases between them. The CDR3 extends over 15 amino acids. In DNA form, the CDR3 reads TGTGCCAGCAGTGAAGCGGGCGGGTCCGCCTACGAGCAGTACTTC. Translation: CASSEAGGSAYEQYF.

This clonotype was counted only a few times. The V gene is TRBV7-2, the J gene TRBJ2-1, with D hard to call. The germline V gene has CDR1 SGHTA and CDR2 FQGNSA. The CDR3 sequence is 15 residues long. Trimming left V 4 bases short and J 0 bases short, with 10 bases between. In nucleotides, the CDR3 is TGTGCCAGCAGCTCTGACTGGATCTCCTACAATGAGCAGTTCTTC. Translated, it gives CASSSDWISYNEQFF.

This clonotype has just a few counts. The chain couples TRBV27 to TRBJ2-7; 8 positions agree with TRBD2. V was clipped by 2 bases and J by 4 bases; unmatched bases: 4. The germline V gene encodes CDR1 MNHEY and CDR2 SMNVEV (reference sequence). The CDR3 contains 14 residues. The CDR3 here is CASSLSGSEYEQYF. CDR3 in DNA: TGTGCCAGCAGTTTAAGCGGGAGTGAGTACGAGCAGTACTTC.

This clonotype has at least ten counts. The chain is built from TRBV25-1 and TRBJ2-5; no definite D call. The CDR3 is made up of 15 amino acids. V was trimmed by 5 bases and J by 0 bases, leaving 13 bases between them. Germline V gives CDR1 MGHDK, CDR2 SYGVNS. Here the CDR3 reads CASSPTGRYQETQYF. The CDR3 DNA is TGTGCCAGCAGTCCTACGGGCAGGTACCAAGAGACCCAGTACTTC.

The CDR3 DNA reads TGCAGCGCATGGTTGGACCTACAAGAGACCCAGTACTTC. It encodes CSAWLDLQETQYF. The gene calls are TRBV29-1 and TRBJ2-5; D remains ambiguous. CDR3 size: 13 residues. V lost 7 bases and J 2 bases, leaving 14 bases between the germline ends. Germline values: CDR1 SQVTM, CDR2 ANQGSEA.

This clonotype was observed many times. This chain's CDR3 is CASSYSAEQYF. The DNA for the CDR3 is TGTGCCAGCAGTTACAGCGCGGAACAGTACTTC. J is TRBJ2-7 and V is TRBV6-2 or TRBV6-3, with unresolved D. CDR1 is MNHEY and CDR2 is SVGEGT in the germline V gene. Trimming left V 2 bases short and J 10 bases short, with 9 bases between. The CDR3 extends over 11 amino acids.

The sample holds a few counts of this clonotype. This rearrangement joins TRBV6-2 or TRBV6-3 to TRBJ2-5, with D unclear. Trimming pared 2 bases from V and 4 bases from J, leaving 11 bases between. The CDR3 sequence is 14 residues long. The germline V gene has CDR1 MNHEY and CDR2 SVGEGT. CDR3 sequence: CASSYRTSGETQYF. Written as DNA, the CDR3 is TGTGCCAGCAGTTACCGGACCTCCGGAGAGACCCAGTACTTC.

The genes are TRBV19 and TRBJ1-1; D is uncertain. V was trimmed by 3 bases and J by 3 bases, leaving 17 bases between them. The CDR3 contains 16 residues. In germline, CDR1 is LNHDA, CDR2 SQIVND (reference sequence). The CDR3 is CASSISTTKWDTEAFF. For the CDR3, the DNA is TGTGCCAGTAGTATTAGCACAACTAAATGGGACACTGAAGCTTTCTTT.

This clonotype was counted between two and nine times. The CDR3 is CASSLWGPGELFF. CDR3 sequence (DNA): TGTGCCAGCAGTTTGTGGGGGCCCGGGGAGCTGTTTTTT. The V and J genes are TRBV12-3 or TRBV12-4 and TRBJ2-2; D perhaps matches TRBD1 (6 bases). This CDR3 region has 13 residues. The V end lost 3 bases, the J end lost 6 bases, and 8 bases lay between the germline ends.

This rearrangement joins TRBV6-5 to TRBJ2-5, with 7 bases identical to TRBD1. The CDR3 runs to 14 residues. Trimming cost V 2 bases and J 5 bases; bases outside gene matches: 5. Germline CDR1 and CDR2: MNHEY and SVGAGI. For the CDR3, the DNA is TGTGCCAGCAGTTACGAGGGGGCAGGGGAGACCCAGTACTTC. Translating it yields CASSYEGAGETQYF.

This clonotype was detected many times. The V gene is TRBV9, the J gene TRBJ2-5; D gene uncertain. The V gene's germline CDR1 is SGDLS and CDR2 YYNGEE. The CDR3 sequence is 14 residues long. V gave up 0 bases and J gave up 1 base, with 7 bases separating them. CDR3 coding DNA: TGTGCCAGCAGCGTAGGACGGATCCAAGAGACCCAGTACTTC. Translating gives CASSVGRIQETQYF.

A note on this clonotype: One end of the junction does not line up with germline, which may come from a read error. The chain has TRBV5-1 and TRBJ2-7; D tentatively reads TRBD1 or TRBD2 (5 bases each). Germline loops: CDR1 SGHRS, CDR2 YFSETQ. The CDR3 covers 12 residues. In DNA form, the CDR3 reads TGCGCCACCAGCGGCAGGGAAAAGGGGCAGTACTTC. Amino acid sequence: CATSGREKGQYF.

This clonotype was seen a few times. The chain couples TRBV20-1 to TRBJ2-5, with 8 bases fitting TRBD2. The ends lost 4 bases at V and 4 bases at J; junction bases unmatched: 5. The CDR3 covers 13 residues. CDR1 and CDR2 (germline): DFQATT, SNEGSKA (reference sequence). The CDR3 nucleotides are TGCAGTGCTAACGGGAGGGCCGCAGAGACCCAGTACTTC. Residues: CSANGRAAETQYF.

This clonotype was recorded at least ten times. The gene calls are TRBV28 and TRBJ1-3; D is unclear. Germline CDR1 reads MDHEN; CDR2 reads SYDVKM. With 5 bases removed from V and 0 bases from J, the gap between germline ends came to 11 bases. The CDR3 length is 15 residues. The CDR3 DNA follows: TGTGCCAGCAGTCCCGCCCGCGTCTCTGGAAACACCATATATTTT. Its translation: CASSPARVSGNTIYF. Variable domain in full (rest from reference TRBV28 and TRBJ1-3): DVKVTQSSRYLVKRTGEKVFLECVQDMDHENMFWYRQDPGLGLRLIYFSYDVKMKEKGDIPEGYSVSREKKERFSLILESASTNQTSMYLCASSPARVSGNTIYFGEGSWLTVV.

The chain recombines TRBV7-6 with TRBJ2-1; no clear D. Deletions cut 4 bases from V and 4 bases from J, with 8 bases between. CDR3 size: 13 residues. CDR1 SGHVS and CDR2 FNYEAQ come from the germline V gene. CDR3 loop: CASSSDGYNEQFF. The CDR3 DNA sequence: TGTGCCAGCAGCTCGGACGGGTACAATGAGCAGTTCTTC.